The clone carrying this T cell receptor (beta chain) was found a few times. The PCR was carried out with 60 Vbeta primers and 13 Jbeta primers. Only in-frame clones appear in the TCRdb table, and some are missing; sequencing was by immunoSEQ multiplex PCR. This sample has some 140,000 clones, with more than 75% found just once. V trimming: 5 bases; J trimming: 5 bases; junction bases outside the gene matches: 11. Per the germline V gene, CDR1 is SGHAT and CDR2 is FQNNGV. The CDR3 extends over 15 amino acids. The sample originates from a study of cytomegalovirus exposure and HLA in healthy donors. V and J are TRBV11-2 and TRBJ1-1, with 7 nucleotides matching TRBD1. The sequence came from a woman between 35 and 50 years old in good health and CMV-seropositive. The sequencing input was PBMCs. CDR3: CASSPRDSSRTEAFF. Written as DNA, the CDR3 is TGTGCCAGCAGCCCCAGGGACAGTAGCCGAACTGAAGCTTTCTTT. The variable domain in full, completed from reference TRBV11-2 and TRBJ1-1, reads EAGVAQSPRYKIIEKRQSVAFWCNPISGHATLYWYQQILGQGPKLLIQFQNNGVVDDSQLPKDRFSAERLKGVDSTLKIQPAKLEDSAVYLCASSPRDSSRTEAFFGQGTRLTVV.